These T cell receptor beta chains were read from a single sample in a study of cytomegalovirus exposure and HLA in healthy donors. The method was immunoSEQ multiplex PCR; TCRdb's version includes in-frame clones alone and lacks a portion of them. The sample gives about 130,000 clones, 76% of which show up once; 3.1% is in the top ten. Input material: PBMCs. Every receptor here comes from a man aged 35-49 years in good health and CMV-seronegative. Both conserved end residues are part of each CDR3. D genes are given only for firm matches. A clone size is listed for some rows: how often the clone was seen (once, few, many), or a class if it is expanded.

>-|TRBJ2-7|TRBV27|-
CASQPILRGHEQYF
TGTGCCAGCCAGCCCATTCTCAGGGGCCACGAGCAGTACTTC
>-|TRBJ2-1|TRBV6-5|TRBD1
CASSKDRVGGQFF
TGTGCCAGCAGCAAGGACAGGGTAGGCGGGCAGTTCTTC
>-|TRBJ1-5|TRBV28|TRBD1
CASSFSGARQGTDQPQHF
TGTGCCAGCAGTTTTTCTGGGGCAAGACAGGGCACCGATCAGCCCCAGCATTTT
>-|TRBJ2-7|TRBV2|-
CASSLGLGTYEQYF
TGTGCCAGCAGTCTGGGACTGGGGACCTACGAGCAGTACTTC
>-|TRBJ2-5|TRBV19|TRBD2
CASRRREGQETQYF
TGTGCGAGTCGTCGGCGGGAGGGCCAAGAGACCCAGTACTTC
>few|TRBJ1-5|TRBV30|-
CAWSVGVNQPQHF
TGTGCCTGGAGTGTAGGGGTCAATCAGCCCCAGCATTTT
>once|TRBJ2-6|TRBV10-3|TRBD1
CAISSGTGVSGANVLTF
TGTGCCATCAGTTCCGGGACAGGGGTCTCTGGGGCCAACGTCCTGACTTTC
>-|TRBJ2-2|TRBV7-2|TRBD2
CASSWGLAGGAGELFF
TGTGCCAGCAGCTGGGGACTAGCGGGAGGGGCCGGGGAGCTGTTTTTT
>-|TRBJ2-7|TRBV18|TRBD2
CASSPPSGGLSYEQYF
TGTGCCAGCTCACCACCGTCGGGGGGGCTGAGCTACGAGCAGTACTTC
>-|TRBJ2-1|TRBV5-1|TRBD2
CASSLAVAGPNNEQFF
TGCGCCAGCAGCTTGGCTGTAGCGGGACCAAACAATGAGCAGTTCTTC
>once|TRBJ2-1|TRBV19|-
CASSRVAGSSYNEQFF
TGTGCCAGTAGTCGGGTTGCGGGAAGCTCCTACAATGAGCAGTTCTTC
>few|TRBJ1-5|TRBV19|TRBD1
CASSTGRGGGDQPQHF
TGTGCCAGTAGTACGGGGCGAGGGGGCGGGGATCAGCCCCAGCATTTT
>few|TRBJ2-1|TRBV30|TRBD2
CARRGGRGSGSWNEQFF
TGTGCCCGGAGAGGGGGAAGAGGTAGCGGGAGTTGGAATGAGCAGTTCTTC
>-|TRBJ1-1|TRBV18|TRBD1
CASSPETGESAFF
TGTGCCAGCTCACCCGAGACAGGGGAATCGGCTTTCTTT
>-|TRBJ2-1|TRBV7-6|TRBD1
CASSTQGDGEQFF
TGTGCCAGCAGCACTCAGGGGGATGGGGAGCAGTTCTTC
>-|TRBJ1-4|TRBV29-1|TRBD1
CSVEQTGAGEKLFF
TGCAGCGTTGAACAGACAGGGGCGGGAGAAAAACTGTTTTTT
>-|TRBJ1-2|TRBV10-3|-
CAISESVQAYGYTF
TGTGCCATCAGTGAATCAGTACAGGCTTATGGCTACACCTTC
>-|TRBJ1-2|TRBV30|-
CAWGEGANYGYTF
TGTGCCTGGGGAGAAGGGGCTAACTATGGCTACACCTTC
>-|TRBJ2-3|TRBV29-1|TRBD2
CSVQPWGSGGRDTQYF
TGCAGCGTCCAACCTTGGGGTAGCGGGGGGCGAGATACGCAGTATTTT
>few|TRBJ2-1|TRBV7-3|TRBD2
CASSPRTSGNEQFF
TGTGCCAGCAGCCCCCGGACTAGCGGCAATGAGCAGTTCTTC
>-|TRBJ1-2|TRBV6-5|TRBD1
CASSYSLQGGYGYTF
TGTGCCAGCAGTTACTCTCTGCAGGGGGGCTATGGCTACACCTTC
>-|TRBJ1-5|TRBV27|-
CASSLGHWQPQHF
TGTGCCAGCAGTTTAGGACATTGGCAGCCCCAGCATTTT
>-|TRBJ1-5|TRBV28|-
CASSPRGSNQPQHF
TGTGCCAGCAGTCCCCGGGGGTCCAATCAGCCCCAGCATTTT
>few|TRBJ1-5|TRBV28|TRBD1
CASTLTGGARQPQHF
TGTGCCAGCACCTTGACAGGGGGCGCGAGGCAGCCCCAGCATTTT
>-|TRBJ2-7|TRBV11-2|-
CASSLGGQARRSYEQYF
TGTGCCAGCAGCTTAGGCGGGCAGGCTAGGAGGTCCTACGAGCAGTACTTC
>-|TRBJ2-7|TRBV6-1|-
CATGDPQTYEQYF
TGTGCCACCGGGGATCCACAGACCTACGAGCAGTACTTC
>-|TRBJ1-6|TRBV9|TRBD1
CASSSQIGDRLNSPLHF
TGTGCCAGCAGCTCCCAAATCGGGGACAGGCTTAATTCACCCCTCCACTTT
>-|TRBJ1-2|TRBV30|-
CAWREGGPDGYTF
TGTGCCTGGAGAGAAGGGGGACCCGATGGCTACACCTTC
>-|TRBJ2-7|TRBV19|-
CASSLSGSTYEQYF
TGTGCCAGTAGTCTGAGCGGATCGACCTACGAGCAGTACTTC
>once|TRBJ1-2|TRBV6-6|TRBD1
CASSYSLQGAGYTF
TGTGCCAGCAGTTACTCGTTACAGGGGGCAGGCTACACCTTC
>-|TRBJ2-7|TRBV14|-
CASSQLTGPAAFSYEQYF
TGTGCCAGCAGCCAACTGACAGGTCCCGCTGCTTTTTCCTACGAGCAGTACTTC
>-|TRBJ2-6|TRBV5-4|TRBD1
CASSWDRAAGANVLTF
TGTGCCAGCAGCTGGGACAGGGCCGCTGGGGCCAACGTCCTGACTTTC
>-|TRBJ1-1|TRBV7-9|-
CASSLPEGVNTEAFF
TGTGCCAGCAGCTTACCCGAAGGGGTGAACACTGAAGCTTTCTTT
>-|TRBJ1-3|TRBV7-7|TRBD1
CASSRDRGTGNTIYF
TGTGCCAGCAGCCGAGACAGGGGTACTGGAAACACCATATATTTT
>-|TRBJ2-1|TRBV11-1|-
CASSPSLRDEQFF
TGTGCCAGCAGCCCCTCCCTCAGGGATGAGCAGTTCTTC
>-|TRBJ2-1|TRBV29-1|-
CSVPEVYRASNEQFF
TGCAGCGTTCCAGAGGTTTACAGGGCTTCCAATGAGCAGTTCTTC
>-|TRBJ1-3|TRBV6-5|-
CASSYTVDYSGNTIYF
TGTGCCAGCAGTTATACAGTTGACTACTCTGGAAACACCATATATTTT
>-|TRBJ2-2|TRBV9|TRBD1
CASSVTGGNTGELFF
TGTGCCAGCAGCGTGACAGGGGGCAACACCGGGGAGCTGTTTTTT
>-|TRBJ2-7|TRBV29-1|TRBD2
CSVVLAGAREQYF
TGCAGCGTGGTACTAGCGGGGGCTCGGGAGCAGTACTTC
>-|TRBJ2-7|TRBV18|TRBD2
CASSPKEVAGVNRYEQYF
TGTGCCAGCTCACCAAAAGAGGTAGCGGGAGTGAACCGCTACGAGCAGTACTTC
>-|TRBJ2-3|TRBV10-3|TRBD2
CAISDSPGLAGADTQYF
TGTGCCATCAGTGACAGCCCGGGACTAGCGGGAGCTGATACGCAGTATTTT
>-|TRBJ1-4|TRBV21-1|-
CASSNFGGRDSYTTNEKLFF
TGTGCCAGCAGCAATTTCGGAGGCCGGGACAGTTACACAACTAATGAAAAACTGTTTTTT